This entry describes one T cell receptor (beta chain). Its antigen is unidentified. The sample originates from a study of T cell responses to AZD1222 COVID-19 vaccine. Study conclusions and caveats: The study found vaccine-associated CD4 TCRs spanning spike, dominant at 160-218 and 743-854.

Germline V gene data show CDR1 as SGHRS and CDR2 as YFSETQ. This CDR3 contains 17 residues. The trim removed 0 bases at V and 4 bases at J, leaving 9 bases unmatched. The assay was immunoSEQ multiplex PCR, and TCRdb's table has in-frame clones only and misses some. Of about 120,000 clones in the sample, 75% to 90% were seen once. V is TRBV5-1 and J is TRBJ2-3; 9 bases match TRBD2. Sequences were derived from peripheral blood, sampled on day 0 of AZD1222 vaccination. The clonotype comes from an adult in good health. DNA for the CDR3: TGCGCCAGCAGCTTGGACGTAGGCGGGAGGGCCTCAGATACGCAGTATTTT. Protein sequence: CASSLDVGGRASDTQYF.